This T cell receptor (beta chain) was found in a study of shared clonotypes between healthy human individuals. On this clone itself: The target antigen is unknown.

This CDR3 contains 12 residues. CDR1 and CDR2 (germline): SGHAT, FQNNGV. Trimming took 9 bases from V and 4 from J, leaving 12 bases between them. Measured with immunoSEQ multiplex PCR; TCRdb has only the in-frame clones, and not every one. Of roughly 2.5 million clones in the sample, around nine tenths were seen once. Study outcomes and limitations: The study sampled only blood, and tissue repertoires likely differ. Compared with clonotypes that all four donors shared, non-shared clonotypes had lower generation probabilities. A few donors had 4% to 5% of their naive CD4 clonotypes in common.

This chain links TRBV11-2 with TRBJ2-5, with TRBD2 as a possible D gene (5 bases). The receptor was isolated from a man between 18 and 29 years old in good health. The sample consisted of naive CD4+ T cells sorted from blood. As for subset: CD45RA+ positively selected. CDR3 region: CASSAAGETQYF. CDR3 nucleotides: TGTGCCAGTAGCGCCGCGGGAGAGACCCAGTACTTC. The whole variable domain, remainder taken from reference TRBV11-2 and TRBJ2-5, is EAGVAQSPRYKIIEKRQSVAFWCNPISGHATLYWYQQILGQGPKLLIQFQNNGVVDDSQLPKDRFSAERLKGVDSTLKIQPAKLEDSAVYLCASSAAGETQYFGPGTRLLVL.